One and the same sample provided the 21 T cell receptor beta chains below, sequenced in a study of T cell responses to AZD1222 COVID-19 vaccine. TCRdb keeps only in-frame clones here, not all; method: immunoSEQ multiplex PCR. The sample gives 150,000 to 200,000 clones, approximately 90% of which show up once; under 1.5% is in the top ten. The sequencing used peripheral blood, collected 28 days after the second AZD1222 dose. These receptors all stem from an adult who received the AZD1222 COVID-19 vaccine.

This chain uses TRBV27 with TRBJ1-4; 7 positions match TRBD1. V was pared by 5 bases and J by 11 bases, with 17 bases of the junction left unmatched. CDR3 length: 16 amino acids. The germline gives CDR1 MNHEY, CDR2 SMNVEV (reference sequence). The CDR3 is CASSPSDRVGLGKLFF. The DNA for the CDR3 is TGTGCCAGCAGTCCCTCAGACAGGGTTGGATTGGGCAAACTGTTTTTT.

The CDR3, as DNA: TGTGCCAGCAGTTACTCGGCTAGCGGGGGCTACGAGCAGTACTTC. Protein sequence: CASSYSASGGYEQYF. This chain links TRBV6-5 with TRBJ2-7; 10 bases map to TRBD2. Trimming took 0 bases from V and 3 from J; bases not matched to a gene: 2. The CDR3 runs 15 residues. Germline V CDR1 and CDR2: MNHEY, SVGAGI.

The chain couples TRBV4-2 to TRBJ2-5; the match to TRBD2 covers 7 bases. Germline loops: CDR1 LGHNA, CDR2 YNFKEQ. CDR3 length: 16 residues. Germline trimming cut 1 base from V and 3 bases from J; bases unmatched to any gene: 8. CDR3 in amino acids: CASSQGRTRGEETQYF. In DNA, the CDR3 is TGTGCCAGCAGCCAAGGGCGGACTAGGGGAGAAGAGACCCAGTACTTC.

The genes are TRBV11-3 and TRBJ2-2; 9 bases line up with TRBD1. Germline trimming cut 0 bases from V and 6 bases from J; bases unmatched to any gene: 5. The CDR3 consists of 16 residues. Germline CDR1 reads SGHNT; CDR2 reads YENEEA. The CDR3 DNA follows: TGTGCCAGCAGCTTAGATTCCGGGACAGGGTCCGGGGAGCTGTTTTTT. Encoded protein: CASSLDSGTGSGELFF. The complete variable domain, with remaining parts taken from reference TRBV11-3 and TRBJ2-2, reads EAGVVQSPRYKIIEKKQPVAFWCNPISGHNTLYWYLQNLGQGPELLIRYENEEAVDDSQLPKDRFSAERLKGVDSTLKIQPAELGDSAVYLCASSLDSGTGSGELFFGEGSRLTVL.

The V call is TRBV7-2, the J call TRBJ2-5; TRBD1 matches 9 bases. The V gene end was trimmed by 1 base and the J gene end by 5 bases; junction bases not matched to a gene: 5. The length of the CDR3 is 15 residues. The germline V gene has CDR1 SGHTA and CDR2 FQGNSA. The CDR3 is CASSLGTGGKETQYF. CDR3 coding DNA: TGTGCCAGCAGCTTAGGTACAGGGGGCAAGGAGACCCAGTACTTC.

The chain combines TRBV6-2 or TRBV6-3 with TRBJ2-7, with D possibly TRBD2 on 5 matching bases. Germline lookup yields CDR1 MNHEY and CDR2 SVGEGT. Trimming pared 6 bases from V and 2 bases from J, leaving 26 bases between. CDR3 length equals 18 residues. The CDR3: CASSRPPALSGLTYEQYF. DNA of the CDR3: TGTGCCAGCAGCCGCCCCCCCGCTTTGAGCGGTCTCACCTACGAGCAGTACTTC.

V and J are TRBV19 and TRBJ2-1; TRBD1 aligns across 7 bases. The CDR3 extends over 16 amino acids. With V trimmed by 1 base and J by 9 bases, 12 bases remained unmatched. Germline loops: CDR1 LNHDA, CDR2 SQIVND (reference sequence). The CDR3 DNA is TGTGCCAGTAGTATAGTAGGGGCAGGGGGTCTGGGTGAGCAGTTCTTC. This codes for CASSIVGAGGLGEQFF.

The gene calls are TRBV7-6 and TRBJ2-5; TRBD1 agrees at 8 bases. The length of the CDR3 is 15 residues. CDR1 SGHVS and CDR2 FNYEAQ come from the germline V gene. V shed 4 bases, J shed 3 bases, and the junction held 7 bases outside the gene matches. The CDR3, as DNA: TGTGCCAGCAGCTCGATCAGGGGGCGGGAAGAGACCCAGTACTTC. Translating it yields CASSSIRGREETQYF.

This chain connects TRBV9 to TRBJ1-5; 9 positions agree with TRBD1. CDR1 is SGDLS and CDR2 is YYNGEE in the germline V gene. The V segment lost 3 bases and the J segment 5 bases; nucleotides outside the gene matches: 6. The CDR3 runs to 15 residues. The DNA for the CDR3 is TGTGCCAGCAGCGCGGGACAGGGAAAGTATCAGCCCCAGCATTTT. Translating gives CASSAGQGKYQPQHF.

The V gene is TRBV7-3, the J gene TRBJ2-4; 7 bases align to TRBD2. The CDR3 loop spans 15 amino acids. Trimming at V came to 6 bases and at J to 1 base, leaving 6 bases not matched to a gene. Germline CDR1 SGHTA, CDR2 FQGTGA. The CDR3 DNA follows: TGTGCCAGCAGTCTTAGCGGGTCGGCCAAAAACATTCAGTACTTC. Translated: CASSLSGSAKNIQYF.

J is TRBJ2-3 and V is TRBV5-1, with TRBD1 identical over 8 bases. The CDR3 loop spans 15 amino acids. Germline loops: CDR1 SGHRS, CDR2 YFSETQ. The J segment lost 3 bases and the V segment lost 4 bases, leaving 7 bases of the junction unmatched. CDR3 protein: CASSLGQGRTDTQYF. The CDR3, as DNA: TGCGCCAGCAGCCTAGGACAGGGAAGGACAGATACGCAGTATTTT.

This sequence joins TRBV28 and TRBJ2-7; 12 nucleotides agree with TRBD2. The CDR3 runs 16 residues. The V gene end was trimmed by 2 bases and the J gene end by 1 base; junction bases not matched to a gene: 3. Germline V gene data show CDR1 as MDHEN and CDR2 as SYDVKM. The CDR3 DNA reads TGTGCCAGCAGTTTACGGACTAGCGGGACTTCCTACGAGCAGTACTTC. Its protein product is CASSLRTSGTSYEQYF.

The chain uses TRBV27 and TRBJ2-7; 10 nucleotides agree with TRBD2. This CDR3 has 18 residues. CDR1 and CDR2 from the germline V gene are MNHEY and SMNVEV (reference sequence). The V and J ends lost 0 bases and 3 bases, in that order; junction bases with no gene match: 11. CDR3 protein: CASSLSASGSRVRYEQYF. The DNA for the CDR3 is TGTGCCAGCAGTTTATCAGCTAGCGGGAGTAGGGTCCGCTACGAGCAGTACTTC.

This chain links TRBV9 with TRBJ1-3; the D is unclear. The V gene's germline CDR1 is SGDLS and CDR2 YYNGEE. The CDR3 runs 15 residues. Trimming pared 0 bases from V and 5 bases from J, leaving 12 bases between. CDR3 sequence reads: CASSVGKDHRNTIYF. In nucleotides, the CDR3 is TGTGCCAGCAGCGTAGGTAAAGACCATCGAAACACCATATATTTT.

This sequence joins TRBV5-5 and TRBJ2-1; D not resolved. CDR1 and CDR2 (germline): SGHKS, YYEKEE (reference sequence). CDR3 size: 13 residues. V was trimmed by 0 bases and J by 8 bases, leaving 9 bases between them. The chain's CDR3 is CASSLGPFHEQFF. In DNA, the CDR3 is TGTGCCAGCAGCTTGGGTCCGTTCCATGAGCAGTTCTTC. The complete variable domain, with remaining parts taken from reference TRBV5-5 and TRBJ2-1, reads DAGVTQSPTHLIKTRGQQVTLRCSPISGHKSVSWYQQVLGQGPQFIFQYYEKEERGRGNFPDRFSARQFPNYSSELNVNALLLGDSALYLCASSLGPFHEQFFGPGTRLTVL.

The chain combines TRBV7-9 with TRBJ1-2; D gene ambiguous. The CDR3 extends over 15 amino acids. V lost 8 bases, J lost 7 bases, and 23 bases lay in between. Looked up from germline, CDR1 is SEHNR and CDR2 is FQNEAQ (reference sequence). DNA of the CDR3: TGTGCCAGCCATTTGCCCGGGGAGGAAGCTGGTGGCTACACCTTC. Its translation is CASHLPGEEAGGYTF.

The V gene is TRBV5-6, the J gene TRBJ1-1; D uncertain. Trimming took 0 bases from V and 2 from J, leaving 5 bases between them. From germline, CDR1 is SGHDT and CDR2 YYEEEE. The CDR3 totals 13 residues. The CDR3 sequence: CASSLEENTEAFF. In DNA, the CDR3 is TGTGCCAGCAGCTTGGAGGAAAACACTGAAGCTTTCTTT.

The V call is TRBV28, the J call TRBJ1-5; 9 bases match TRBD1. Trimming cost V 2 bases and J 3 bases; bases outside gene matches: 2. CDR3 length: 15 amino acids. Looked up from germline, CDR1 is MDHEN and CDR2 is SYDVKM. The CDR3 nucleotides are TGTGCCAGCAGTTTAGGGGACAGGGACAATCAGCCCCAGCATTTT. Residues: CASSLGDRDNQPQHF.

The chain uses TRBV25-1 and TRBJ2-7; D gene ambiguous. Germline V gene lookup returns CDR1 MGHDK and CDR2 SYGVNS. The V and J ends lost 0 bases and 3 bases respectively, with 3 bases between them. The CDR3 spans 12 residues. In DNA, the CDR3 is TGTGCCAGCAGTGAATATAGCTACGAGCAGTACTTC. This gives the protein CASSEYSYEQYF.

The rearrangement joins TRBV6-5 to TRBJ1-2; D uncertain. Trimming removed 5 bases from V and 4 bases from J, with 14 bases in between. Germline CDR1 and CDR2: MNHEY and SVGAGI. This CDR3 is built from 14 residues. The CDR3 loop is CASSPTGRVYGYTF. The CDR3 nucleotides are TGTGCCAGCAGTCCGACCGGGCGGGTCTATGGCTACACCTTC.

The chain joins TRBV5-4 to TRBJ2-3, with D possibly being TRBD1 or TRBD2 (5 bases each). V was trimmed by 4 bases and J by 6 bases, leaving 18 bases between them. Germline V CDR1 and CDR2: SGHNT, YYREEE (reference sequence). This CDR3 spans 15 amino acids. The DNA for the CDR3 is TGTGCCAGCAGCCCCATGACCGGGGACCGGGATACGCAGTATTTT. The encoded protein is CASSPMTGDRDTQYF.